The entry below gives a single TCR beta chain sequence along with its context. Clones were sequenced by immunoSEQ multiplex PCR, and TCRdb holds only the in-frame ones, with some missing. The data hold over 400,000 clones, with approximately 85% observed a single time. This specimen belongs to a study of blood T cell repertoires in COVID-19. V was pared by 10 bases and J by 4 bases, with 17 bases of the junction left unmatched. The germline gives CDR1 SGHTA, CDR2 FQGNSA. The CDR3 spans 17 residues. The source is a human donor in a cohort sampled during active COVID-19. The sequencing input was peripheral blood. V and J are TRBV7-2 and TRBJ1-2; 11 bases line up with TRBD1. CDR3 nucleotide sequence: TGTGCCATACGGGTACCGGGACAGGGGGTCGAATTCTATGGCTACACCTTC. Its translation is CAIRVPGQGVEFYGYTF.